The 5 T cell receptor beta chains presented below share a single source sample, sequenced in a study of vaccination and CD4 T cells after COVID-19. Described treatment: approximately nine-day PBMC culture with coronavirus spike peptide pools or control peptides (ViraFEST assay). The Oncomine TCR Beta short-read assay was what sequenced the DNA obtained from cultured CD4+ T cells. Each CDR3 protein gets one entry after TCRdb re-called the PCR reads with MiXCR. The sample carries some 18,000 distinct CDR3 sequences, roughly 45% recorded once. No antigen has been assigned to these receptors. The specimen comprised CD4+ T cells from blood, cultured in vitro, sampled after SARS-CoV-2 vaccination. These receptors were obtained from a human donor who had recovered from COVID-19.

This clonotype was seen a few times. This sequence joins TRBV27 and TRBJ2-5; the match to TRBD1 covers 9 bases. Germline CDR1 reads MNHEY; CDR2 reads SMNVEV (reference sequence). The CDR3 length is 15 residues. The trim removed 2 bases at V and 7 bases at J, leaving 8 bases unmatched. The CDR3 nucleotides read TGTGCCAGCAGTTTAGGGCGACAGGGGGTAGGGACCCAGTACTTC. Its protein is CASSLGRQGVGTQYF.

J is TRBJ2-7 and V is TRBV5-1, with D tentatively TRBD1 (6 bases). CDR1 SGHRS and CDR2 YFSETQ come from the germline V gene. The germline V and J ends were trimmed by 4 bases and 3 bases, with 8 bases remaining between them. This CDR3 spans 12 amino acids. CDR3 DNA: TGCGCCAGCAGCCCGGACAGCTACGAGCAGTACTTC. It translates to CASSPDSYEQYF.

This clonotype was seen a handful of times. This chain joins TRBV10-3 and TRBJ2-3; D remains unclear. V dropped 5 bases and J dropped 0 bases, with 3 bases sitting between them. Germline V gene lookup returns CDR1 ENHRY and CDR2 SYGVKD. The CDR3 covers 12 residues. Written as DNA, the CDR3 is TGTGCCATCAGTCTTAGCACAGATACGCAGTATTTT. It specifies CAISLSTDTQYF.

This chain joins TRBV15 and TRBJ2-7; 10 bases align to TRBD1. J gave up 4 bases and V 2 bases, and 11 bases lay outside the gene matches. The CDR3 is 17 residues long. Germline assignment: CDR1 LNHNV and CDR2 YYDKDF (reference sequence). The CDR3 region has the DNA TGTGCCACCAGCAGATCTGCGGGGGACAGGGGCCGATACGAGCAGTACTTC. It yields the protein CATSRSAGDRGRYEQYF.

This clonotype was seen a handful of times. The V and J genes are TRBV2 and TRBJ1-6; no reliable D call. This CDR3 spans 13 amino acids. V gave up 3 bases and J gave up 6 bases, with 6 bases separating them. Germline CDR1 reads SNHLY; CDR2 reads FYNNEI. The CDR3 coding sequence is TGTGCCAGCAGTGATTACAGTAATTCACCCCTCCACTTT. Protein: CASSDYSNSPLHF. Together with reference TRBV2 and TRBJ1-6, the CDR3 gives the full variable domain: EPEVTQTPSHQVTQMGQEVILRCVPISNHLYFYWYRQILGQKVEFLVSFYNNEISEKSEIFDDQFSVERPDGSNFTLKIRSTKLEDSAMYFCASSDYSNSPLHFGNGTRLTVT.